This T cell receptor (beta chain) was identified in a study of T cell changes during pregnancy in multiple sclerosis. Sequencing was performed with immunoSEQ multiplex PCR; in TCRdb, only in-frame clones are kept and a portion is missing. The sample comprises about 110,000 clones, less than 95% of which are singletons, and roughly 1.7% rests with the top ten. Germline CDR1 is SGHTA and CDR2 is FQGNSA. Trimming left V 0 bases short and J 4 bases short, with 6 bases between. CDR3 length equals 13 residues. The source material was peripheral blood, sampled after pregnancy. The rearrangement joins TRBV7-2 to TRBJ1-2; tentatively, D is TRBD1 (5 bases). The receptor comes from a female donor with multiple sclerosis, enrolled in a pregnancy study. For the CDR3, the DNA is TGTGCCAGCAGCTTAGCCAGGGTCTATGGCTACACCTTC. Translating gives CASSLARVYGYTF.